This T cell receptor (beta chain) was sequenced in a study of tumor T cells in aggressive B-cell lymphoma. Germline assignment: CDR1 GTSNPN and CDR2 SVGIG (reference sequence). The CDR3 is 16 residues long. V was clipped by 2 bases and J by 0 bases, with 16 bases between them. Sequenced by immunoSEQ multiplex PCR; TCRdb stores in-frame clones only, minus some. The sample has thousands of clones, 90% seen once. V is TRBV30 and J is TRBJ2-5, with TRBD2 as a possible D gene (6 bases). The receptor was isolated from an adult with diffuse large B cell lymphoma. Sequenced: tumor tissue. The CDR3 protein is CAWSSLRGLYQETQYF. The CDR3, as DNA: TGTGCCTGGAGTAGTCTACGGGGGTTGTACCAAGAGACCCAGTACTTC.